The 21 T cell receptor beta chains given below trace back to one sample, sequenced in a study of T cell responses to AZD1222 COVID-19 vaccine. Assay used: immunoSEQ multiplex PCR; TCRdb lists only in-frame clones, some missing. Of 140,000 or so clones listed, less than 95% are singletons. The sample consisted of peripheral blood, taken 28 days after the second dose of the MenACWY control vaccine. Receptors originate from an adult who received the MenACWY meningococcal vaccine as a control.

This CDR3 is CASSHGQDPSYNEQFF. CDR3 sequence (DNA): TGCGCCAGCAGTCACGGACAGGATCCCTCCTACAATGAGCAGTTCTTC. The chain links TRBV10-1 to TRBJ2-1; 7 nucleotides agree with TRBD1. Germline CDR1 reads WNHNN; CDR2 reads SYGVQD (reference sequence). The trim removed 5 bases at V and 0 bases at J, leaving 7 bases unmatched. The CDR3 is 16 residues long.

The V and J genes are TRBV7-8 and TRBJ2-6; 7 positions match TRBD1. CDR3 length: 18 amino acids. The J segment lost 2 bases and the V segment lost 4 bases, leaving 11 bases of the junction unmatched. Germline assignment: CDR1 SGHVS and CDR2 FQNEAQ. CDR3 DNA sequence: TGTGCCAGCAGCTCGAGACAGGGTGGCTCAACTGGGGCCAACGTCCTGACTTTC. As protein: CASSSRQGGSTGANVLTF.

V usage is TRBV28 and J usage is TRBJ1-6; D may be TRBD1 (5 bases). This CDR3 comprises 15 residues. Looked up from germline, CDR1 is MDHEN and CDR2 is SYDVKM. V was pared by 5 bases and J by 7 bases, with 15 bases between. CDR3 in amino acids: CASSPGTEENSPLHF. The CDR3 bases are TGTGCCAGCAGTCCCGGGACGGAGGAAAATTCACCCCTCCACTTT. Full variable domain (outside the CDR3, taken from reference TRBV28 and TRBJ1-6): DVKVTQSSRYLVKRTGEKVFLECVQDMDHENMFWYRQDPGLGLRLIYFSYDVKMKEKGDIPEGYSVSREKKERFSLILESASTNQTSMYLCASSPGTEENSPLHFGNGTRLTVT.

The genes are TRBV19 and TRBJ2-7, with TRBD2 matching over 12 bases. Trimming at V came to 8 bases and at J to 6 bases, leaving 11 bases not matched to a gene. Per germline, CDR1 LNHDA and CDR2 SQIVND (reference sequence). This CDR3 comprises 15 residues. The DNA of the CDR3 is TGTGCCAGTTCCCCGTCCATACTAGCGGGAGGCGAGCAGTACTTC. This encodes CASSPSILAGGEQYF.

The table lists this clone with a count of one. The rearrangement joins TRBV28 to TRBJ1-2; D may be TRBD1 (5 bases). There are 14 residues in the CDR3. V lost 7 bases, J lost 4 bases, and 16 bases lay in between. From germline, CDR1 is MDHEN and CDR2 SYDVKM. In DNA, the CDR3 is TGTGCCAGCAACTCTCAGGGATCCTTCTATGGCTACACCTTC. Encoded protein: CASNSQGSFYGYTF.

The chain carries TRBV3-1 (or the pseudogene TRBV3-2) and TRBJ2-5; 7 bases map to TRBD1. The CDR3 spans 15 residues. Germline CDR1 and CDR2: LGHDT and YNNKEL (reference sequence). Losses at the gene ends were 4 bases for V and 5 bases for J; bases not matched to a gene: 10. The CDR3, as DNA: TGTGCCAGCAGCCTCCGGACAGGAAATTTGGAGACCCAGTACTTC. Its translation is CASSLRTGNLETQYF.

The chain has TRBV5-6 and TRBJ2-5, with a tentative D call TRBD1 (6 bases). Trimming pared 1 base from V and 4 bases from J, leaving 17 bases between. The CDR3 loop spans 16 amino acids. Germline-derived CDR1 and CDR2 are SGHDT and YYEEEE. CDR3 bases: TGTGCCAGCAGCTTGAGTAGCGAGGGACACCTAGAGACCCAGTACTTC. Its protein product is CASSLSSEGHLETQYF.

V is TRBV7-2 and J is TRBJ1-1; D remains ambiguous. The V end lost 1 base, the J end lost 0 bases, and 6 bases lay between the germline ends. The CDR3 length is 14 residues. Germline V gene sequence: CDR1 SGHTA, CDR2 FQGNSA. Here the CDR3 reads CASSLGVVNTEAFF. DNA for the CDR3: TGTGCCAGCAGCTTAGGGGTAGTGAACACTGAAGCTTTCTTT.

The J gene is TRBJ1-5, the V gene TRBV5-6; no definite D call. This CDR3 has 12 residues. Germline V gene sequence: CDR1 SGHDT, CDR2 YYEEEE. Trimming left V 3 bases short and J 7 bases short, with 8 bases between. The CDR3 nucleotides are TGTGCCAGCAGCTCGGGCGGCCAGCCCCAGCATTTT. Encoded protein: CASSSGGQPQHF.

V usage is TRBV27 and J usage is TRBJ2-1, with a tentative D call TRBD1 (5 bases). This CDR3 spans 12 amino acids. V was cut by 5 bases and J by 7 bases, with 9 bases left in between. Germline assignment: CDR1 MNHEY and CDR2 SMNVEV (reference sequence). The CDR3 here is CASSTPGNEQFF. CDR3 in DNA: TGTGCCAGCAGTACCCCAGGGAATGAGCAGTTCTTC.

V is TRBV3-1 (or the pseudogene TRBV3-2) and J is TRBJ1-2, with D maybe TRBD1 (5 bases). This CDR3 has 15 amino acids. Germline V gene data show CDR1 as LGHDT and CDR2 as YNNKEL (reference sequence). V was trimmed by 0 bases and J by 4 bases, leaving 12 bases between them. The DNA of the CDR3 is TGTGCCAGCAGCCAAGACGGCACGGGGGTCTATGGCTACACCTTC. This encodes CASSQDGTGVYGYTF.

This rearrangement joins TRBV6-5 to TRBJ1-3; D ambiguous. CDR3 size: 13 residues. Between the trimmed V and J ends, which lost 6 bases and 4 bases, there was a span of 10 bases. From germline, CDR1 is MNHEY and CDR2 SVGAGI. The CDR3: CASSPDSGNTIYF. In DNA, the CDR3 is TGTGCCAGCAGCCCCGATTCCGGAAACACCATATATTTT.

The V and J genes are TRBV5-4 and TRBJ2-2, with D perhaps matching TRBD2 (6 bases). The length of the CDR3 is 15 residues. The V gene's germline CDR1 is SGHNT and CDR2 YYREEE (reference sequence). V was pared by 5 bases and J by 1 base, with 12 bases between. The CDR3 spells CASSRDGGNTGELFF. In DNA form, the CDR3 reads TGTGCCAGCAGTCGTGACGGGGGGAACACCGGGGAGCTGTTTTTT.

CDR3 sequence: CASSETSEYEQYF. For the CDR3, the DNA is TGTGCCAGCAGCGAAACTAGCGAGTACGAGCAGTACTTC. The J gene is TRBJ2-7, the V gene TRBV7-3; 7 nucleotides match TRBD2. The trim removed 5 bases at V and 4 bases at J, leaving 5 bases unmatched. The CDR3 is 13 amino acids. Germline V gene lookup returns CDR1 SGHTA and CDR2 FQGTGA.

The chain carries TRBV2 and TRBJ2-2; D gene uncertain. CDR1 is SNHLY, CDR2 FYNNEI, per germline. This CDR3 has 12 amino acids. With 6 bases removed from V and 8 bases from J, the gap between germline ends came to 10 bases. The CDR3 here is CASRETQGELFF. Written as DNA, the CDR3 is TGTGCCAGCAGGGAAACGCAGGGGGAGCTGTTTTTT.

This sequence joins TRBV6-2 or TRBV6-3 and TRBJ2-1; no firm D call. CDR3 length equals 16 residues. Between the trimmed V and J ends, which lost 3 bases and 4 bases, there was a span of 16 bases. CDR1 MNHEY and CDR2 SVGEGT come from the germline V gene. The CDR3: CASSYNVGVRYNEQFF. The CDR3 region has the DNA TGTGCCAGCAGTTATAATGTCGGCGTTAGATACAATGAGCAGTTCTTC.

CDR3 region: CASSRWGVSYEQYF. In DNA form, the CDR3 reads TGTGCCAGCAGCCGGTGGGGGGTCTCCTACGAGCAGTACTTC. This rearrangement joins TRBV6-2 or TRBV6-3 to TRBJ2-7, with D possibly matching TRBD2 (6 bases). Trimming stripped 6 bases from V and 0 bases from J, with 12 bases between. Germline CDR1 MNHEY, CDR2 SVGEGT. This CDR3 has 14 amino acids.

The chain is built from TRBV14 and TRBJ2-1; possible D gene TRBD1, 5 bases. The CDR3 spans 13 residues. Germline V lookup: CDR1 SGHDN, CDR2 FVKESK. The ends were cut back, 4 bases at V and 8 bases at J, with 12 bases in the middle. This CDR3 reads CASSLRQSDEQFF. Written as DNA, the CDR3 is TGTGCCAGCAGCCTAAGACAGAGCGATGAGCAGTTCTTC. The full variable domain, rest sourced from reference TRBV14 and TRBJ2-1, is EAGVTQFPSHSVIEKGQTVTLRCDPISGHDNLYWYRRVMGKEIKFLLHFVKESKQDESGMPNNRFLAERTGGTYSTLKVQPAELEDSGVYFCASSLRQSDEQFFGPGTRLTVL.

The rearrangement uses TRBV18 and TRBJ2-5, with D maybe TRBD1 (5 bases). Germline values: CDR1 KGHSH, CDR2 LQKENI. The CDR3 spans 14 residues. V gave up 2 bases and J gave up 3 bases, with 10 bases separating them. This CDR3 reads CASSPGASKETQYF. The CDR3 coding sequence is TGTGCCAGCTCACCAGGGGCCTCCAAAGAGACCCAGTACTTC.

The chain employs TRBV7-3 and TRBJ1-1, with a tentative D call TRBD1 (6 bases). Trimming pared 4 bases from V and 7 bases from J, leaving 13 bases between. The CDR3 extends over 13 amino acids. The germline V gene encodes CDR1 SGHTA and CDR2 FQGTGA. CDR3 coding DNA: TGTGCCAGCAGCTCCATGCCGGACAGTGAAGCTTTCTTT. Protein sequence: CASSSMPDSEAFF.

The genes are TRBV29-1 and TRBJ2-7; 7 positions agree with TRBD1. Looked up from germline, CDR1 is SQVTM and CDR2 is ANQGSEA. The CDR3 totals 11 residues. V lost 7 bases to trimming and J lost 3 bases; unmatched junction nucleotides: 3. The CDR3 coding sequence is TGCAGCGCCCGGGACAGCTACGAGCAGTACTTC. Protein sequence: CSARDSYEQYF.